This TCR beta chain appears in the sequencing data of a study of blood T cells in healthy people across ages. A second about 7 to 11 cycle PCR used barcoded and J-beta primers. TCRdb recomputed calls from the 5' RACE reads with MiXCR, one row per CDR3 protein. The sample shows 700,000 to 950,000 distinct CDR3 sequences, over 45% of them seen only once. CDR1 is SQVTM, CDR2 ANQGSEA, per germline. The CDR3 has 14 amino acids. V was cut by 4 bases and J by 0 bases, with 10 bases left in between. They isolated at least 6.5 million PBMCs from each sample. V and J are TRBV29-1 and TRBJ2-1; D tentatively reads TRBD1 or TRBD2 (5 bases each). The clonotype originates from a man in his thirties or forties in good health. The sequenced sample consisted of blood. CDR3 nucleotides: TGCAGCGTTGCGTGGGACCTCTCCTACAATGAGCAGTTCTTC. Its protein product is CSVAWDLSYNEQFF.